This TCR beta chain was observed in a study of cytomegalovirus exposure and HLA in healthy donors. Notes on the study in general: CMV antigen specificity was confirmed in vitro for a few CMV-associated chains. Rarity marked most TCR sequences, yet some public TCRs occurred in many donors.

It was the roughly 110-subject validation cohort, separate from the roughly 700-subject first cohort, to which the donors belonged. Germline V gene sequence: CDR1 MNHEY, CDR2 SMNVEV (reference sequence). V was trimmed by 2 bases and J by 7 bases, leaving 12 bases between them. The CDR3 runs 15 residues. Remarks on this clone: Its antigen remains unknown.

The table came from immunoSEQ multiplex PCR; TCRdb's copy has only in-frame clones and leaves some out. The profile shows some 170,000 clones, around nine tenths of them singletons. Sequenced sample: PBMCs. The sequence was obtained from a woman aged 25 to 45 in good health and CMV-seronegative. The chain carries TRBV27 and TRBJ1-6; a weak D match, TRBD1 (5 bases). CDR3 in DNA: TGTGCCAGCAGTTTAAGGGGCAGCGAGAATTCACCCCTCCACTTT. This codes for CASSLRGSENSPLHF.